Following are 10 T cell receptor beta chains from one sample sequenced in a study of T cells in women clearing cervical HPV infection. The table came from immunoSEQ multiplex PCR; TCRdb's copy has only in-frame clones and leaves some out. Across about 26,000 clones, the top ten clones capture over 8.5% of the sample. The material sequenced was blood buffy coat. These receptors came from a woman between 18 and 75 years old with a cervical HPV16 infection that either progressed to CIN3+ or cleared (not recorded which).

A word on this clone: The CDR3 is cut off 3 residues early in the read; its end comes from the germline J gene. This sequence joins TRBV7-9 and TRBJ1-2, with 8 bases aligning to TRBD1. CDR1 and CDR2 (germline): SEHNR, FQNEAQ (reference sequence). V was clipped by 1 base and J by 2 bases; unmatched bases: 3. The CDR3 has 15 residues. The CDR3 loop is CASSLGQGLNYGYTF. The CDR3 DNA, read in part, is TGTGCCAGCAGCTTAGGACAGGGGCTGAACTATGGC.

For this clone: The read ends 3 residues before the CDR3 terminus; that terminus is restored from the germline J gene. V is TRBV20-1 and J is TRBJ1-4, with D possibly matching TRBD1 (6 bases). The germline CDR1 and CDR2 sequences are DFQATT and SNEGSKA (reference sequence). The CDR3 runs 11 residues. Trimming shortened V by 8 bases and J by 8 bases, and 12 bases separated the two germline ends. This chain's CDR3 is CSTSRGEKLFF. CDR3 DNA (partial): TGCAGTACAAGTAGGGGGGAAAAA.

Regarding this clone: The CDR3 extends 3 residues past the end of the read, so its final part is completed from the germline J gene. The chain couples TRBV20-1 to TRBJ1-4; perhaps TRBD1 as D (6 bases). Germline V gene sequence: CDR1 DFQATT, CDR2 SNEGSKA (reference sequence). The CDR3 spans 15 residues. The covered CDR3 bases are TGCAGTGCTAGGTGGGGCCCAGGGGCCACTTCACCA. This gives the protein CSARWGPGATSP. The entire CDR3 protein reads CSARWGPGATSPLFF.

For this clone: Read sequence stops 3 residues before the CDR3 end, and the germline J gene provides the missing end. The J gene is TRBJ2-2, the V gene TRBV18; tentative D call: TRBD1 (5 bases). This CDR3 region has 15 residues. Looked up from germline, CDR1 is KGHSH and CDR2 is LQKENI. Partial CDR3 DNA: TGTGCCAGCTCACCACTCAGCTCTGGGGCCAACGTG. This codes for CASSPLSSGANV. The whole CDR3 protein is CASSPLSSGANVLFF.

A remark on this clone: The read ends 3 residues shy of where the CDR3 ends; the end is completed using the germline J gene. Other DNA sequences in this specimen translate into the identical CDR3. The chain links TRBV28 to TRBJ2-7; no clear D gene. The germline V gene encodes CDR1 MDHEN and CDR2 SYDVKM. Trimming shortened V by 7 bases and J by 3 bases, and 13 bases separated the two germline ends. There are 13 residues in the CDR3. CDR3 bases read: TGTGCCAGCACCCACCCGACTGTCTACGAG. It encodes CASTHPTVYE. The whole CDR3 region reads CASTHPTVYEQYF.

With respect to this clone: The CDR3 end is not reached by the read, which stops 3 residues before it; the germline J gene fills it in. This chain joins TRBV20-1 and TRBJ2-5; a possible D gene is TRBD2 (6 bases). V dropped 0 bases and J dropped 1 base, with 18 bases sitting between them. The CDR3 is 17 residues long. Germline CDR1 DFQATT, CDR2 SNEGSKA (reference sequence). CDR3 bases read: TGCAGTGCTAGAGATCGAGCGCGGGGCATCATCCAAGAGACC. Encoded protein: CSARDRARGIIQET. The whole CDR3 region reads CSARDRARGIIQETQYF.

In regard to this clone: The read is 3 residues too short to cover the CDR3 end, so that end is filled in from the germline J gene. The chain uses TRBV30 and TRBJ2-3; D is ambiguous. This CDR3 has 13 amino acids. Germline CDR1 reads GTSNPN; CDR2 reads SVGIG (reference sequence). This CDR3 reads CAWSLGSNQPQYF. Incomplete CDR3 DNA: TGTGCCTGGAGCCTGGGTAGCAATCAGCCG.

To note about this clone: The read falls 3 residues short of the CDR3 end, and the missing part is taken from the germline J gene. The chain couples TRBV9 to TRBJ2-5, with 14 bases matching TRBD2. Trimming removed 4 bases from V and 5 bases from J; junction bases left unmatched: 13. CDR1 is SGDLS and CDR2 is YYNGEE in the germline V gene. The CDR3 extends over 18 amino acids. The CDR3 reads CASSPGTSGGASRETQYF. Incomplete CDR3 DNA: TGTGCCAGCAGCCCAGGGACTAGCGGGGGAGCCTCGCGGGAGACC.

Worth noting for this clone: The missing CDR3 end, 3 residues past where the read stops, is filled in from the germline J gene. The chain has TRBV20-1 and TRBJ2-7; D might be TRBD1 (5 bases). Between the trimmed V and J ends, which lost 6 bases and 0 bases, there was a span of 15 bases. This CDR3 is built from 14 residues. Germline CDR1 DFQATT, CDR2 SNEGSKA (reference sequence). The CDR3 loop reads CSATDTSSSYEQYF. The part of the CDR3 DNA that was read is TGCAGTGCGACGGACACGTCAAGCTCCTACGAG.

On this clone itself: Coverage ceases 3 residues before the CDR3 finishes, and the germline J gene fills in the end. V and J are TRBV18 and TRBJ2-4, with D tentatively TRBD1 (6 bases). Germline V gene data show CDR1 as KGHSH and CDR2 as LQKENI. This CDR3 is built from 17 residues. The part of the CDR3 DNA that was read is TGTGCCAGCTCACCACTTAGGACACTGGGGTCAGGGGAAGGT. It specifies CASSPLRTLGSGEG. In full, the CDR3 reads CASSPLRTLGSGEGQYF.